The T cell receptor (beta chain) described here comes from a study of blood T cell repertoires in COVID-19. TCRdb's table, derived via immunoSEQ multiplex PCR, lists solely in-frame clones and lacks some. The data hold about 200,000 clones, with 75% to 85% observed a single time. Germline V lookup: CDR1 DFQATT, CDR2 SNEGSKA (reference sequence). This CDR3 has 10 amino acids. Trimming took 5 bases from V and 4 from J, leaving 3 bases between them. The sequenced sample consisted of peripheral blood. The chain recombines TRBV20-1 with TRBJ2-1; D remains unclear. This clonotype was obtained from a human donor in a cohort sampled during active COVID-19. CDR3 loop: CSAYYNEQFF. The CDR3 region has the DNA TGCAGTGCTTATTACAATGAGCAGTTCTTC.